This T cell receptor beta chain was identified during a study of yellow fever vaccine responses in identical twins. In germline, CDR1 is SNHLY, CDR2 FYNNEI. The CDR3 has 14 amino acids. Trimming shortened V by 4 bases and J by 7 bases, and 16 bases separated the two germline ends. General observations from the study: In identical twins, vaccine T cell responses appeared partly shared and partly individual.

TCRdb reanalysed the RT-PCR reads using MiXCR and keeps one entry per CDR3 protein. Of over 15,000 distinct CDR3 sequences listed, approximately 63% are singletons. This clonotype was counted only a few times. Its cognate antigen is unknown. The rearrangement links TRBV2 to TRBJ1-2; no definite D call. This sequence was found in a woman between 18 and 29 years old who received the yellow fever vaccine. Source: T cells from blood (PBMCs), unsorted or a sorted subset (not recorded which), taken before or after yellow fever vaccination (not recorded which). CDR3 residues: CASSAETVLRGYTF. The DNA for the CDR3 is TGTGCCAGCAGTGCGGAGACGGTCCTACGTGGCTACACCTTC.